Listed here are 31 T cell receptor beta chains from one sample, sequenced in a study of T cell responses to AZD1222 COVID-19 vaccine. Produced via immunoSEQ multiplex PCR; TCRdb's table is partial and in-frame only. The sample contains approximately 150,000 clones, around 90% of which appear only once. The sample was peripheral blood, taken on day 0 of AZD1222 vaccination. Receptor source: an adult in good health.

V usage is TRBV7-2 and J usage is TRBJ2-1, with D possibly being TRBD2 (5 bases). Trimming stripped 1 base from V and 6 bases from J, with 10 bases between. The germline CDR1 and CDR2 sequences are SGHTA and FQGNSA. CDR3 length equals 14 residues. The CDR3 DNA reads as TGTGCCAGCAGCTTAGATCGGGGAATCAATGAGCAGTTCTTC. Protein sequence: CASSLDRGINEQFF. The variable domain in full, with the rest retrieved from reference TRBV7-2 and TRBJ2-1, is GAGVSQSPSNKVTEKGKDVELRCDPISGHTALYWYRQSLGQGLEFLIYFQGNSAPDKSGLPSDRFSAERTGGSVSTLTIQRTQQEDSAVYLCASSLDRGINEQFFGPGTRLTVL.

This clone was counted once. The chain recombines TRBV6-6 with TRBJ1-1; no definite D call. Germline loops: CDR1 MNHNY, CDR2 SVGAGI (reference sequence). The CDR3 contains 12 residues. V lost 6 bases to trimming and J lost 11 bases, with 16 bases between them. CDR3 in DNA: TGTGCCAGCAGCCCGGAGGTGGAGGTTGCTTTCTTT. Its protein product is CASSPEVEVAFF.

J is TRBJ1-2 and V is TRBV7-2, with D perhaps TRBD1 (6 bases). V lost 1 base to trimming and J lost 8 bases, with 17 bases between them. The CDR3 spans 15 residues. Germline CDR1 and CDR2: SGHTA and FQGNSA. The CDR3 protein is CASSLVVRGRSGYTF. The CDR3 region has the DNA TGTGCCAGCAGCTTAGTTGTCAGGGGCCGTTCCGGCTACACCTTC.

The rearrangement joins TRBV30 to TRBJ2-4; tentative D call: TRBD2 (6 bases). Between the trimmed V and J ends, which lost 2 bases and 6 bases, there was a span of 20 bases. In germline, CDR1 is GTSNPN, CDR2 SVGIG (reference sequence). The CDR3 runs to 16 residues. In DNA form, the CDR3 reads TGTGCCTGGAGTATCGCGGGGTTGGGGAGCGGAAACATTCAGTACTTC. It yields the protein CAWSIAGLGSGNIQYF. Complete variable domain (other parts from reference TRBV30 and TRBJ2-4): SQTIHQWPATLVQPVGSPLSLECTVEGTSNPNLYWYRQAAGRGLQLLFYSVGIGQISSEVPQNLSASRPQDRQFILSSKKLLLSDSGFYLCAWSIAGLGSGNIQYFGAGTRLSVL.

The chain joins TRBV7-2 to TRBJ2-7, with a possible D match to TRBD2 (6 bases). The germline V gene encodes CDR1 SGHTA and CDR2 FQGNSA. This CDR3 has 15 amino acids. V was shortened by 0 bases and J by 5 bases, with 14 bases between the two germline ends. The CDR3, as DNA: TGTGCCAGCAGCTTAGCACGGACTACCTCTGACGAGCAGTACTTC. Translation: CASSLARTTSDEQYF.

The V call is TRBV7-2, the J call TRBJ1-5; TRBD1 matches 10 bases. The CDR3 is 17 residues long. In germline, CDR1 is SGHTA, CDR2 FQGNSA. J gave up 7 bases and V 4 bases, and 13 bases lay outside the gene matches. The CDR3 spells CASSSDSGTGARQPQHF. CDR3 coding DNA: TGTGCCAGCAGCTCCGACTCCGGGACAGGGGCCCGGCAGCCCCAGCATTTT.

The chain recombines TRBV5-4 with TRBJ2-3; TRBD2 matches 7 bases. The CDR3 consists of 17 residues. Trimming took 3 bases from V and 2 from J; bases not matched to a gene: 12. Germline lookup yields CDR1 SGHNT and CDR2 YYREEE (reference sequence). The CDR3 loop reads CASSSGGGGGPTDTQYF. CDR3 nucleotides: TGTGCCAGCAGCTCGGGTGGCGGCGGGGGACCCACAGATACGCAGTATTTT.

The gene calls are TRBV9 and TRBJ2-1; the D gene is possibly TRBD1 (6 bases). The germline V gene has CDR1 SGDLS and CDR2 YYNGEE. V dropped 4 bases and J dropped 7 bases, with 9 bases sitting between them. The length of the CDR3 is 12 residues. The DNA for the CDR3 is TGTGCCAGCAGCCAAGGGGGTAATGAGCAGTTCTTC. Its protein product is CASSQGGNEQFF. Full variable domain (missing parts from reference TRBV9 and TRBJ2-1): DSGVTQTPKHLITATGQRVTLRCSPRSGDLSVYWYQQSLDQGLQFLIQYYNGEERAKGNILERFSAQQFPDLHSELNLSSLELGDSALYFCASSQGGNEQFFGPGTRLTVL.

The chain carries TRBV6-5 and TRBJ1-5, with 7 bases fitting TRBD1. From germline, CDR1 is MNHEY and CDR2 SVGAGI. Trimming at V came to 6 bases and at J to 5 bases, leaving 4 bases not matched to a gene. This CDR3 has 13 amino acids. This CDR3 is CASSPRGDQPQHF. The DNA for the CDR3 is TGTGCCAGCAGCCCCAGGGGGGATCAGCCCCAGCATTTT.

The rearrangement uses TRBV7-6 and TRBJ1-1; possibly TRBD1 for D (5 bases). The CDR3 has 15 residues. Germline lookup yields CDR1 SGHVS and CDR2 FNYEAQ. Deletions cut 1 base from V and 1 base from J, with 10 bases between. CDR3 amino acids: CASSLGGFGNTEAFF. CDR3 coding DNA: TGTGCCAGCAGCTTAGGGGGGTTCGGGAACACTGAAGCTTTCTTT.

This rearrangement joins TRBV3-1 (or the pseudogene TRBV3-2) to TRBJ1-3, with 11 bases aligning to TRBD1. The germline gives CDR1 LGHDT, CDR2 YNNKEL (reference sequence). The CDR3 is 16 amino acids. Trimming cost V 4 bases and J 7 bases; bases outside gene matches: 9. The CDR3 region is CASSPSDRGQWNTIYF. The CDR3 nucleotides are TGTGCCAGCAGCCCGTCGGACAGGGGGCAGTGGAACACCATATATTTT.

This clone has a single count. V usage is TRBV10-3 and J usage is TRBJ2-7; TRBD2 aligns across 12 bases. The CDR3 totals 14 residues. The ends lost 3 bases at V and 4 bases at J; junction bases unmatched: 1. In germline, CDR1 is ENHRY, CDR2 SYGVKD. DNA for the CDR3: TGTGCCATCAGTGAACTAGCGGGAGGATACGAGCAGTACTTC. Translation gives CAISELAGGYEQYF.

This sequence joins TRBV7-8 and TRBJ2-7, with D tentatively TRBD2 (6 bases). The V end was cut by 6 bases, the J end by 3 bases, with 9 bases between. Germline V gene lookup returns CDR1 SGHVS and CDR2 FQNEAQ. The CDR3 covers 12 residues. The CDR3 bases are TGTGCCAGCAGAACCGGGGGCTACGAGCAGTACTTC. It is translated as CASRTGGYEQYF. Supplemented by reference TRBV7-8 and TRBJ2-7, the full variable domain reads GAGVSQSPRYKVAKRGQDVALRCDPISGHVSLFWYQQALGQGPEFLTYFQNEAQLDKSGLPSDRFFAERPEGSVSTLKIQRTQQEDSAVYLCASRTGGYEQYFGPGTRLTVT.

J is TRBJ2-1 and V is TRBV9, with 10 bases fitting TRBD2. The CDR3 covers 15 residues. V was pared by 2 bases and J by 3 bases, with 2 bases of the junction left unmatched. Germline V gene sequence: CDR1 SGDLS, CDR2 YYNGEE. The CDR3 region is CASSVGTSVYNEQFF. CDR3 nucleotide sequence: TGTGCCAGCAGCGTGGGGACTAGCGTCTACAATGAGCAGTTCTTC.

V gene TRBV12-3 or TRBV12-4 combines with J gene TRBJ2-2; D may be TRBD2 (6 bases). This CDR3 spans 13 amino acids. Trimming pared 6 bases from V and 7 bases from J, leaving 12 bases between. CDR3 sequence: CASSPGGFGELFF. CDR3 bases: TGTGCCAGCAGCCCTGGGGGGTTCGGGGAGCTGTTTTTT.

The V and J genes are TRBV2 and TRBJ2-7, with unresolved D. Looked up from germline, CDR1 is SNHLY and CDR2 is FYNNEI. The CDR3 length is 11 residues. The V and J ends lost 3 bases and 4 bases respectively, with 4 bases between them. The CDR3 nucleotides are TGTGCCAGCAGTGAGGCGTACGAGCAGTACTTC. Amino acid sequence: CASSEAYEQYF.

This sequence joins TRBV2 and TRBJ1-1, with D perhaps matching TRBD1 (6 bases). In germline, CDR1 is SNHLY, CDR2 FYNNEI. Trimming cost V 3 bases and J 2 bases, with 10 bases left between them. This CDR3 has 14 amino acids. CDR3 in amino acids: CASSETGVNTEAFF. The CDR3 nucleotides read TGTGCCAGCAGTGAGACAGGAGTTAACACTGAAGCTTTCTTT. The full variable domain, rest sourced from reference TRBV2 and TRBJ1-1, is EPEVTQTPSHQVTQMGQEVILRCVPISNHLYFYWYRQILGQKVEFLVSFYNNEISEKSEIFDDQFSVERPDGSNFTLKIRSTKLEDSAMYFCASSETGVNTEAFFGQGTRLTVV.

This clone came up once. This sequence joins TRBV4-3 and TRBJ2-7; 13 bases are shared with TRBD2. The CDR3 is made up of 17 amino acids. CDR1 and CDR2 (germline): LGHNA, YSLEER. V gave up 5 bases and J gave up 2 bases; unmatched junction bases: 9. The CDR3 loop is CASSSWTSGGKPYEQYF. DNA of the CDR3: TGCGCCAGCAGCTCATGGACTAGCGGGGGTAAACCCTACGAGCAGTACTTC.

The chain employs TRBV12-3 or TRBV12-4 and TRBJ2-3; TRBD2 aligns across 8 bases. There are 13 residues in the CDR3. The ends lost 8 bases at V and 0 bases at J; junction bases unmatched: 1. DNA for the CDR3: TGTGCCAGCCGACTAGCGAGCACAGATACGCAGTATTTT. It specifies CASRLASTDTQYF.

The chain employs TRBV6-5 and TRBJ2-1; no reliable D call. The CDR3 contains 15 residues. Germline V gene lookup returns CDR1 MNHEY and CDR2 SVGAGI. V lost 4 bases to trimming and J lost 0 bases, with 10 bases between them. The CDR3 region has the DNA TGTGCCAGCAGTTCCTTGCGGAGCTCCTACAATGAGCAGTTCTTC. Residues: CASSSLRSSYNEQFF.

The V and J genes are TRBV25-1 and TRBJ2-1; D not resolved. This CDR3 region has 13 residues. CDR1 and CDR2 from the germline V gene are MGHDK and SYGVNS. V was pared by 1 base and J by 3 bases, with 4 bases between. The CDR3 here is CASSEFFYNEQFF. In DNA, the CDR3 is TGTGCCAGCAGTGAATTTTTCTACAATGAGCAGTTCTTC.

This clone occurred once. The V call is TRBV19, the J call TRBJ1-2, with 9 positions matching TRBD1. The germline V gene encodes CDR1 LNHDA and CDR2 SQIVND (reference sequence). The V and J ends lost 5 bases and 4 bases, in that order; junction bases with no gene match: 8. The CDR3 covers 15 residues. The CDR3 sequence is CASSDPGTGSYGYTF. Written as DNA, the CDR3 is TGTGCCAGTAGTGATCCCGGGACAGGGTCCTATGGCTACACCTTC.

The genes are TRBV19 and TRBJ2-7, with 9 nucleotides matching TRBD1. The germline V gene encodes CDR1 LNHDA and CDR2 SQIVND (reference sequence). V lost 5 bases and J lost 7; bases outside the gene matches: 9. CDR3 size: 14 residues. The CDR3: CASSPRTGDGEQYF. CDR3 sequence (DNA): TGTGCCAGTAGTCCCAGGACAGGGGATGGGGAGCAGTACTTC.

The chain is built from TRBV10-3 and TRBJ1-1, with 9 nucleotides matching TRBD1. Trimming at V came to 8 bases and at J to 2 bases, leaving 9 bases not matched to a gene. Germline CDR1 ENHRY, CDR2 SYGVKD. The CDR3 is 15 amino acids. The CDR3 region has the DNA TGTGCCATCTCCGACAGGGGGGCCCCTAACACTGAAGCTTTCTTT. Translated: CAISDRGAPNTEAFF.

The CDR3 coding sequence is TGTGCCAGCAGTGTACAGGGGGCTGGGGAGCCCACTGAAGCTTTCTTT. This translates into CASSVQGAGEPTEAFF. The chain carries TRBV6-1 and TRBJ1-1; 9 bases are shared with TRBD1. J lost 4 bases, V lost 4 bases, and 10 bases had no gene match. This CDR3 contains 16 residues. Germline assignment: CDR1 MNHNS and CDR2 SASEGT.

The rearrangement uses TRBV11-2 and TRBJ1-2, with D hard to call. Per germline, CDR1 SGHAT and CDR2 FQNNGV. This CDR3 contains 14 residues. The ends were cut back, 2 bases at V and 1 base at J, with 8 bases in the middle. CDR3 DNA sequence: TGTGCCAGCAGCTTAATTAGGTTTAACTATGGCTACACCTTC. Its translation is CASSLIRFNYGYTF.

This rearrangement joins TRBV12-3 or TRBV12-4 to TRBJ1-2; maybe TRBD1 (6 bases). The CDR3 length is 13 residues. V was trimmed by 5 bases and J by 4 bases, leaving 11 bases between them. The CDR3 loop reads CASSRDIVYGYTF. For the CDR3, the DNA is TGTGCCAGCAGTCGGGACATAGTCTATGGCTACACCTTC.

The gene calls are TRBV6-6 and TRBJ1-5; weak D call: TRBD1 (5 bases). The V and J ends lost 6 bases and 4 bases respectively, with 10 bases between them. The germline V gene has CDR1 MNHNY and CDR2 SVGAGI (reference sequence). The CDR3 consists of 13 residues. The CDR3 DNA sequence: TGTGCCAGCAGAAAGACAGAAAATCAGCCCCAGCATTTT. Translated: CASRKTENQPQHF.

The chain couples TRBV23-1 to TRBJ1-2; unclear D gene. TRBV23-1 is an open reading frame, and its role is uncertain. Trimming removed 4 bases from V and 4 bases from J, with 22 bases in between. This CDR3 has 17 residues. The CDR3 DNA reads as TGCGCCAGCAGTCCGTCCAACCAACCTACTTATGGCTATGGCTACACCTTC. It specifies CASSPSNQPTYGYGYTF.

The genes are TRBV19 and TRBJ2-1, with 11 bases that match TRBD2. The CDR3 has 17 amino acids. Trimming took 4 bases from V and 2 from J; bases not matched to a gene: 7. Germline values: CDR1 LNHDA, CDR2 SQIVND (reference sequence). CDR3 loop: CASSTTSGTKTYNEQFF. In DNA form, the CDR3 reads TGTGCCAGTAGTACGACTAGCGGGACGAAGACCTACAATGAGCAGTTCTTC.

This clone was seen only a few times. The CDR3, as DNA: TGTGCCAGCAGCGCTGACAGAGACACAGATACGCAGTATTTT. This encodes CASSADRDTDTQYF. The chain employs TRBV6-4 and TRBJ2-3; D possibly corresponds to TRBD1 (5 bases). CDR3 length equals 14 residues. The germline V and J ends were trimmed by 6 bases and 2 bases, with 12 bases remaining between them. Germline assignment: CDR1 MRHNA and CDR2 SNTAGT.